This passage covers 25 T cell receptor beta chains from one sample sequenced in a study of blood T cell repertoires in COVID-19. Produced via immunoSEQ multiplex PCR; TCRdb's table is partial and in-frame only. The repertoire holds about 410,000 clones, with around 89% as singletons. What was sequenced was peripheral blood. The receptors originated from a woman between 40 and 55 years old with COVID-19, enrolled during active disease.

For the CDR3, the DNA is TGTGCCAGCAGTTTGCGGGGGACGCAAGCTTTCTTT. As protein: CASSLRGTQAFF. V is TRBV28 and J is TRBJ1-1; tentative D call: TRBD1 (5 bases). The CDR3 runs to 12 residues. The germline CDR1 and CDR2 sequences are MDHEN and SYDVKM. V was clipped by 3 bases and J by 9 bases, with 11 bases between them.

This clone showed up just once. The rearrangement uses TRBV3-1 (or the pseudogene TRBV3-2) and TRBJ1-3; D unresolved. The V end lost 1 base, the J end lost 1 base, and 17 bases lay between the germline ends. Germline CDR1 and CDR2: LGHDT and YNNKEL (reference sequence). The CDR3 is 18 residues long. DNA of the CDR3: TGTGCCAGCAGCCAAGTCACCGTTGTGCAGATTTCTGGAAACACCATATATTTT. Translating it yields CASSQVTVVQISGNTIYF.

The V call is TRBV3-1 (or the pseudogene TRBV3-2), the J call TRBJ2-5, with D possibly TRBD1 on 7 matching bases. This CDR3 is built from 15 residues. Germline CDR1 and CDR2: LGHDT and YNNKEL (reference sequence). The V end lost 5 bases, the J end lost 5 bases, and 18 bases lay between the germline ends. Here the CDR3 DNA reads TGTGCCAGCAGCTCCCTAGGGGGCGCGGGGGAGACCCAGTACTTC. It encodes CASSSLGGAGETQYF.

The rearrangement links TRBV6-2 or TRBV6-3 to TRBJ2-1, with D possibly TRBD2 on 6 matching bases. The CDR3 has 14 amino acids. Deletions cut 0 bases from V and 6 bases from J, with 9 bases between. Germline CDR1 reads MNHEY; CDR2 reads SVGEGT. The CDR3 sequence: CASSYSGLFNEQFF. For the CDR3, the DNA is TGTGCCAGCAGTTACTCCGGACTATTCAATGAGCAGTTCTTC.

The DNA of the CDR3 is TGTGCCAGCAGTGCAGAGGGAGTGGTGACCGGGGAGCTGTTTTTT. Protein sequence: CASSAEGVVTGELFF. The J gene is TRBJ2-2, the V gene TRBV2; TRBD2 is a possible D gene (5 bases). There are 15 residues in the CDR3. Germline CDR1 is SNHLY and CDR2 is FYNNEI. V lost 4 bases to trimming and J lost 5 bases, with 14 bases between them.

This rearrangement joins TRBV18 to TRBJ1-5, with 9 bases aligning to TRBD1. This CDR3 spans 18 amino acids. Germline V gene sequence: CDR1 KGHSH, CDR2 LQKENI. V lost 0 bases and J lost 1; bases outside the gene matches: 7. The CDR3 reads CASSPPGTGLGSNQPQHF. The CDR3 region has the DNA TGTGCCAGCTCACCACCCGGGACAGGGCTCGGAAGCAATCAGCCCCAGCATTTT.

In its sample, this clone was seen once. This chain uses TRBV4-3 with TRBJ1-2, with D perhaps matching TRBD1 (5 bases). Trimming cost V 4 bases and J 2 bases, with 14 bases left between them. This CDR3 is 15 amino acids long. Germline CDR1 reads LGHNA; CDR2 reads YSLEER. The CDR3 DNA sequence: TGCGCCAGCAGCCCCCGAGCAGGGATCAACTATGGCTACACCTTC. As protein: CASSPRAGINYGYTF.

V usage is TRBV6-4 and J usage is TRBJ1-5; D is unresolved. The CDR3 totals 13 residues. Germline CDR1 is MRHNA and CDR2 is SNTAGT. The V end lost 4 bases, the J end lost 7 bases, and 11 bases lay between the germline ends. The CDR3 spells CASSATVGQPQHF. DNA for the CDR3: TGTGCCAGCAGTGCTACGGTGGGCCAGCCCCAGCATTTT.

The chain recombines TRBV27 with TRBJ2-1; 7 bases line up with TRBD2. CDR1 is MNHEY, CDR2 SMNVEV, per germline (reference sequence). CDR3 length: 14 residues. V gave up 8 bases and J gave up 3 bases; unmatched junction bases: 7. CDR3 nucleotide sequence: TGTGCCAGCGGGGCTAGCGGAGGCTACAATGAGCAGTTCTTC. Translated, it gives CASGASGGYNEQFF.

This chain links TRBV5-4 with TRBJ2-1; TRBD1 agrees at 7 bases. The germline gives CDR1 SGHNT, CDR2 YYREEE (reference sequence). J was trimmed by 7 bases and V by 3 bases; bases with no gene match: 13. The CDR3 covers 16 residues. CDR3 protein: CASSSHSDRVRNEQFF. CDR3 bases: TGTGCCAGCAGCTCACACTCCGACAGGGTTCGAAATGAGCAGTTCTTC.

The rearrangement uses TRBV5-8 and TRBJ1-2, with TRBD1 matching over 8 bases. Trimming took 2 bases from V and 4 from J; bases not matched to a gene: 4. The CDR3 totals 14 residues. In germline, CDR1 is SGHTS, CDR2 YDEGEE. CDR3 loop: CASSFTGGAYGYTF. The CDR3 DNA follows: TGTGCCAGCAGCTTCACAGGGGGGGCCTATGGCTACACCTTC.

In DNA form, the CDR3 reads TGTGCCAGCAGTTACCAAGCCGGTCAGCCCCAGCATTTT. Translation gives CASSYQAGQPQHF. The J gene is TRBJ1-5, the V gene TRBV6-5, with D uncertain. The CDR3 length is 13 residues. Germline V gives CDR1 MNHEY, CDR2 SVGAGI. Trimming pared 2 bases from V and 6 bases from J, leaving 8 bases between.

CDR3 loop: CASSLSAGMNTEAFF. In DNA, the CDR3 is TGTGCCAGCAGCTTAAGTGCGGGGATGAACACTGAAGCTTTCTTT. This chain uses TRBV11-2 with TRBJ1-1, with unresolved D. The CDR3 spans 15 residues. The V end was cut by 2 bases, the J end by 0 bases, with 10 bases between. CDR1 and CDR2 (germline): SGHAT, FQNNGV.

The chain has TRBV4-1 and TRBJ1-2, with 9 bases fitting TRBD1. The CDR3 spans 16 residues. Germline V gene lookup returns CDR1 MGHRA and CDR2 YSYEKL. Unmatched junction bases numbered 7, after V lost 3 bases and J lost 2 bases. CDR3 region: CASSQVPGTGNYGYTF. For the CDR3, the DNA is TGCGCCAGCAGCCAGGTCCCGGGGACAGGGAACTATGGCTACACCTTC.

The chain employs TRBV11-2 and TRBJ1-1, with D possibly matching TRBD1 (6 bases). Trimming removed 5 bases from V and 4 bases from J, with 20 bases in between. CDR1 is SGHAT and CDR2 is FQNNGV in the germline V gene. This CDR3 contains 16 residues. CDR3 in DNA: TGTGCCAGCAGCCCCCGTCGGGGGGCGGCCCTCACTGAAGCTTTCTTT. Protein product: CASSPRRGAALTEAFF.

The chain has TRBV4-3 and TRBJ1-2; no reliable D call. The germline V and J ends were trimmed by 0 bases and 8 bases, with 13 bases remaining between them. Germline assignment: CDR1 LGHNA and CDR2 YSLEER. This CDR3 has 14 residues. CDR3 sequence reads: CASSQDKNAGGYTF. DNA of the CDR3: TGCGCCAGCAGCCAAGATAAGAACGCGGGGGGCTACACCTTC.

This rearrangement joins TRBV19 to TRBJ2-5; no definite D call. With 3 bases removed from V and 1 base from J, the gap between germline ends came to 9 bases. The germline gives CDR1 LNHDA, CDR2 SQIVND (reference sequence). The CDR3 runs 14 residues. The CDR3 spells CASSIRNSQETQYF. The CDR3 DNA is TGTGCCAGTAGTATTAGGAACAGCCAAGAGACCCAGTACTTC.

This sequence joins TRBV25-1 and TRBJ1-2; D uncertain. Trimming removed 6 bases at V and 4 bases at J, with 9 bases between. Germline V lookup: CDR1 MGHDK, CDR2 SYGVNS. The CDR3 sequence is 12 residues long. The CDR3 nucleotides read TGTGCCAGCAGGGGCAGCACCTATGGCTACACCTTC. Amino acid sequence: CASRGSTYGYTF.

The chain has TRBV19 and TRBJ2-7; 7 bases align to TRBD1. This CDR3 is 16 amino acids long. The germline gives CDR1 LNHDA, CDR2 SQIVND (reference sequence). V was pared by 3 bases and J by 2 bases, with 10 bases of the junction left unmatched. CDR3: CASSIVFGTATYEQYF. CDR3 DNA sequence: TGTGCCAGTAGTATCGTTTTCGGGACAGCTACCTACGAGCAGTACTTC. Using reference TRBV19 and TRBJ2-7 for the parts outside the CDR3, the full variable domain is DGGITQSPKYLFRKEGQNVTLSCEQNLNHDAMYWYRQDPGQGLRLIYYSQIVNDFQKGDIAEGYSVSREKKESFPLTVTSAQKNPTAFYLCASSIVFGTATYEQYFGPGTRLTVT.

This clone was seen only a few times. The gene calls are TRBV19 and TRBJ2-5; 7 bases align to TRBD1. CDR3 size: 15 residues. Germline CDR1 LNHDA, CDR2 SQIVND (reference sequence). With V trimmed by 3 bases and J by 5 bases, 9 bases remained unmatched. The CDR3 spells CASSILGTARETQYF. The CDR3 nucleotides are TGTGCCAGTAGTATTCTCGGGACAGCTAGGGAGACCCAGTACTTC.

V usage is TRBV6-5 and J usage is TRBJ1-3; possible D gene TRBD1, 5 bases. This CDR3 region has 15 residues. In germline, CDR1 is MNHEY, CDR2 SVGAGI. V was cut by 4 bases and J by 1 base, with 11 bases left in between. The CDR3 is CASSFQGFSGNTIYF. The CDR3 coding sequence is TGTGCCAGCAGTTTTCAGGGTTTTTCTGGAAACACCATATATTTT.

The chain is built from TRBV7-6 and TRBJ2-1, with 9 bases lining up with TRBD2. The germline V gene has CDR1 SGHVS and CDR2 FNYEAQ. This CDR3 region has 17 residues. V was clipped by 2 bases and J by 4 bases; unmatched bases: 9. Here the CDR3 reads CASSLYAGGPWYNEQFF. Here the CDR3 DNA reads TGTGCCAGCAGCTTATATGCGGGAGGGCCCTGGTACAATGAGCAGTTCTTC. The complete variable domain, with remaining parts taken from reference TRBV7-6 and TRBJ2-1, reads GAGVSQSPRYKVTKRGQDVALRCDPISGHVSLYWYRQALGQGPEFLTYFNYEAQQDKSGLPNDRFSAERPEGSISTLTIQRTEQRDSAMYRCASSLYAGGPWYNEQFFGPGTRLTVL.

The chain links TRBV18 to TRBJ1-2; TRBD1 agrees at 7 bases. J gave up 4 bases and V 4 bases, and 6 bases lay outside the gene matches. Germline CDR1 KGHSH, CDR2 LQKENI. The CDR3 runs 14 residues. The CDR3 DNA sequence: TGTGCCAGCTCACGGGGACAGAACTTCTATGGCTACACCTTC. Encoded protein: CASSRGQNFYGYTF.

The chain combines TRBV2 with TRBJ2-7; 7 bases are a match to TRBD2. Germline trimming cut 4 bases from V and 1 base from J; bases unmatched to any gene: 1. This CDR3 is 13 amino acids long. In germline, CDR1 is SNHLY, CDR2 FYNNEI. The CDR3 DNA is TGTGCCAGCAGTGGGACTAGGTCCTACGAGCAGTACTTC. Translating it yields CASSGTRSYEQYF.

CDR3 residues: CASSQESVGRLETQYF. Written as DNA, the CDR3 is TGTGCCAGCAGCCAAGAGTCGGTTGGCAGACTGGAGACCCAGTACTTC. The chain employs TRBV14 and TRBJ2-5; no clear D. The CDR3 runs to 16 residues. CDR1 and CDR2 (germline): SGHDN, FVKESK. V shed 0 bases and J shed 5 bases, with 16 bases lying between them. Drawing the rest from reference TRBV14 and TRBJ2-5, the complete variable domain is EAGVTQFPSHSVIEKGQTVTLRCDPISGHDNLYWYRRVMGKEIKFLLHFVKESKQDESGMPNNRFLAERTGGTYSTLKVQPAELEDSGVYFCASSQESVGRLETQYFGPGTRLLVL.